This is a list of T cell receptor beta chains from one sample in a study of identical twins. TCRdb itself ran the 5' RACE reads through MiXCR, one entry per CDR3 protein. The repertoire includes some 500,000 distinct CDR3 sequences, roughly an eighth of them detected once, and approximately 1% sits in the top ten. These same records also appear under a second study, on yellow fever vaccine responses in identical twins.

Sequenced material: CD4+ T cells sorted from blood. These receptors all stem from a woman under 30 in good health. Both conserved end residues are trimmed from each CDR3. Clone size is not always given. Where it is, it says once, few, many or a class for expanded clones.

v_gene,abundance,j_gene,CDR3aa
TRBV12-3/TRBV12-4,NA,TRBJ2-3,ASSFITDTQY
TRBV11-2,NA,TRBJ2-7,ASSSLRQKEQY
TRBV15,few,TRBJ2-3,ATSRDLLGQTDTQY
TRBV2,NA,TRBJ1-1,ASSESGLMNTEAF
TRBV12-3/TRBV12-4,NA,TRBJ2-2,ASSGQPTGELF
TRBV3-1,few,TRBJ2-7,ASRLNDAYEQY
TRBV6-1,NA,TRBJ2-5,ASTEGPLPQETQY
TRBV5-1,NA,TRBJ1-6,ASSYDTYNSPLH
TRBV6-1,few,TRBJ1-1,ASSPGTGLSEAF
TRBV7-8,NA,TRBJ2-2,ASSVGRSSGRVDTGELF
TRBV19,NA,TRBJ2-7,ASSDPPDYEQY
TRBV5-1,few,TRBJ2-7,ASSLAGQGVYEQY
TRBV28,NA,TRBJ2-7,ASSLTGSGEQY
TRBV6-1,NA,TRBJ2-1,ASSGRNPSYNEQF
TRBV5-1,few,TRBJ2-3,ASSFAEGGTQY
TRBV10-1,NA,TRBJ2-7,ASSPGGTGLQQY
TRBV29-1,NA,TRBJ1-1,SVLGTVGSGVF
TRBV30,few,TRBJ2-2,ARKGTGELF
TRBV6-1,NA,TRBJ2-3,ATTSGRGGTDTQY
TRBV4-3,NA,TRBJ1-4,ASSQIGQGATNEKLF
TRBV2,NA,TRBJ2-2,ASGRGANTGELF
TRBV5-6,few,TRBJ2-2,ASSFGPLADTGELF
TRBV12-3/TRBV12-4,many,TRBJ2-4,ASSLDRGLDIQY
TRBV3-1,many,TRBJ1-2,ASSQESSIYGYT
TRBV20-1,NA,TRBJ2-6,SAREGKGNSGANVLT
TRBV10-3,NA,TRBJ2-1,ATSKGGNEQF
TRBV12-3/TRBV12-4,many,TRBJ1-1,ASSLRTGRNTEAF
TRBV7-2,few,TRBJ2-1,ASSTIQAGNNEQF
TRBV20-1,NA,TRBJ1-1,SATGSDTEAF
TRBV2,once,TRBJ1-1,ASSAQGEAF
TRBV7-9,NA,TRBJ2-3,AGGWRDLTDTQY
TRBV4-1,NA,TRBJ2-7,ASSQDPEKTRYEQY
TRBV10-3,many,TRBJ2-7,AISGDGTYEQY
TRBV5-1,few,TRBJ2-5,ASSLEPYQETQY
TRBV5-1,NA,TRBJ2-1,ASSADLSGRNNEQF
TRBV5-1,NA,TRBJ1-1,ASSLGEAGARTEAF
TRBV3-1,few,TRBJ2-1,ASSHGGTFGGEQF
TRBV9,NA,TRBJ2-3,ASSPRGGPSTDTQY
TRBV28,few,TRBJ1-2,ASSEDRAGYT
TRBV25-1,many,TRBJ1-1,ASSESGRGNTEAF
TRBV2,NA,TRBJ2-1,ASSEAGQYYEQF
TRBV5-1,NA,TRBJ2-3,ASSLSGDRGPDTQY
TRBV6-2/TRBV6-3,NA,TRBJ2-3,ASSYSWTTSTDTQY
TRBV25-1,NA,TRBJ2-3,ASSARDRSTDTQY
TRBV2,few,TRBJ2-5,ASSVGRGYETQY
TRBV2,NA,TRBJ1-2,ASESSYGYT
TRBV12-3/TRBV12-4,many,TRBJ2-2,ASSRLAGATGELF
TRBV2,NA,TRBJ2-3,ASSEVGRQSTDTQY
TRBV9,NA,TRBJ2-7,ASSVGIGSYEQY
TRBV11-2,few,TRBJ2-1,ASTPEGRGNEQF
TRBV20-1,many,TRBJ1-3,SARAGLPEAIY
TRBV6-2/TRBV6-3,NA,TRBJ1-2,ASSLAIADGYT
TRBV12-1,NA,TRBJ2-1,ASSFECSGRTYNEQF